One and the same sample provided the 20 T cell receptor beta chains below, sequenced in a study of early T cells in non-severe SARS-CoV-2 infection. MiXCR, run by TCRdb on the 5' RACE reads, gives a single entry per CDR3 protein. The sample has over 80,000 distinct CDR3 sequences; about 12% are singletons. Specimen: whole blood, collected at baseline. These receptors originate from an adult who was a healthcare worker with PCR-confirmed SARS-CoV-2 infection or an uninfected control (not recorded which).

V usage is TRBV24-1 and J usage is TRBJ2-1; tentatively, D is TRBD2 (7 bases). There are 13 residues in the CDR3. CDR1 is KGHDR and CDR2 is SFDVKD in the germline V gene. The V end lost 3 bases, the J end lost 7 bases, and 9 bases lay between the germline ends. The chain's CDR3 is CATSDGRGNEQFF. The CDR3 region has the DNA TGTGCCACCAGTGATGGGAGGGGGAATGAGCAGTTCTTC.

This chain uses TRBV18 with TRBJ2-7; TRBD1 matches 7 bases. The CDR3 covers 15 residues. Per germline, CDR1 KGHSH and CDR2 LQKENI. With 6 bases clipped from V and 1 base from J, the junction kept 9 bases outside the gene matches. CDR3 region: CASSPTGQPSYEQYF. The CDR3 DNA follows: TGTGCCAGCTCCCCGACAGGGCAACCTTCCTACGAGCAGTACTTC.

DNA for the CDR3: TGTGCCAGTAGTATAAGGGCAGACTATGGCTACACCTTC. Translation: CASSIRADYGYTF. The chain combines TRBV19 with TRBJ1-2; no reliable D call. Germline lookup yields CDR1 LNHDA and CDR2 SQIVND (reference sequence). V was cut by 2 bases and J by 3 bases, with 7 bases left in between. The CDR3 contains 13 residues.

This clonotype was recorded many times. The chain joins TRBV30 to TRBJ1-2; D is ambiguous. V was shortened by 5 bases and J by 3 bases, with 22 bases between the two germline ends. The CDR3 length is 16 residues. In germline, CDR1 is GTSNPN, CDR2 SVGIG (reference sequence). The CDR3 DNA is TGTGCCTGGGACCCCCTTGGAACGGGCGGCTACTATGGCTACACCTTC. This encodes CAWDPLGTGGYYGYTF. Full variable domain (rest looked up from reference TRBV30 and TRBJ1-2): SQTIHQWPATLVQPVGSPLSLECTVEGTSNPNLYWYRQAAGRGLQLLFYSVGIGQISSEVPQNLSASRPQDRQFILSSKKLLLSDSGFYLCAWDPLGTGGYYGYTFGSGTRLTVV.

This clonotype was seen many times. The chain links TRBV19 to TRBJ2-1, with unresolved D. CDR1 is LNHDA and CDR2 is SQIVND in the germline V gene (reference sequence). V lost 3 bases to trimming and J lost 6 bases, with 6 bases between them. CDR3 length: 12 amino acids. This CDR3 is CASSIYGNEQFF. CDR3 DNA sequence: TGTGCCAGTAGTATTTACGGCAATGAGCAGTTCTTC.

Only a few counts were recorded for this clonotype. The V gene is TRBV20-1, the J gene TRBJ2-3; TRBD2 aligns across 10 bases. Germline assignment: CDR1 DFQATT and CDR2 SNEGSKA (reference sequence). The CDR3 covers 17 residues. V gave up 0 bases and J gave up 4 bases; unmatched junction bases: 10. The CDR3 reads CSARDSRTSGLADTQYF. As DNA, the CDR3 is TGCAGTGCTAGAGATTCCCGGACTAGCGGTTTGGCAGATACGCAGTATTTT.

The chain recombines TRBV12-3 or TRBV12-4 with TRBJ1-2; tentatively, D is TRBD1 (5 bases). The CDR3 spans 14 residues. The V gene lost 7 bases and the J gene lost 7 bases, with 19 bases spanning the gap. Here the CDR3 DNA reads TGTGCCAGCAACTTGGGACGAAAATCTACTGGCTACACCTTC. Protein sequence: CASNLGRKSTGYTF.

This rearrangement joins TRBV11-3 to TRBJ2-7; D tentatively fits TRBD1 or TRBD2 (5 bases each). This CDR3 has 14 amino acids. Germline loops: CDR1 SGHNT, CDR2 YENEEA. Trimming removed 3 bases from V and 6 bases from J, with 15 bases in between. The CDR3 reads CASSLMGVTGEQYF. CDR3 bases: TGTGCCAGCAGCTTGATGGGGGTCACGGGCGAGCAGTACTTC.

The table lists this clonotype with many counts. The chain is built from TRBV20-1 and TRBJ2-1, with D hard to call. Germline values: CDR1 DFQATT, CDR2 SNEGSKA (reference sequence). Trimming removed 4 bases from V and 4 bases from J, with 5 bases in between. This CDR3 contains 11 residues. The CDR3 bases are TGCAGTGCTACACTTTACAATGAGCAGTTCTTC. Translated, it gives CSATLYNEQFF.

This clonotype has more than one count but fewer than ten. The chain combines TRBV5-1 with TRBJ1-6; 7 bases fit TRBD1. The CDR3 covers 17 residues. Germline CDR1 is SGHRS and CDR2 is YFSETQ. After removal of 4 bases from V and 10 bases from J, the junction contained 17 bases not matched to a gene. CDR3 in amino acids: CASSRDRASRTYSPLHF. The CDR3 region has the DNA TGCGCCAGCAGCCGAGACAGGGCCTCCCGAACCTACTCACCCCTCCACTTT.

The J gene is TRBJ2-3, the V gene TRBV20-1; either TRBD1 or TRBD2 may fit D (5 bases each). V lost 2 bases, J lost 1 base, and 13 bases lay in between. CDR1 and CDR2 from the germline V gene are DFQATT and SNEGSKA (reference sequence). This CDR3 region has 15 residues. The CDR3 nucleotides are TGCAGTGCTAGACCCCGGGGACGAGGCACAGATACGCAGTATTTT. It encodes CSARPRGRGTDTQYF.

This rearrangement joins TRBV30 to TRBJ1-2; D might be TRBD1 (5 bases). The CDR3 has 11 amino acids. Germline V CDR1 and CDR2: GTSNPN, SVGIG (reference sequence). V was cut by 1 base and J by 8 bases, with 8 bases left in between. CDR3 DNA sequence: TGTGCCTGGAGTGGAGGGGACGGCTACACCTTC. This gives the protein CAWSGGDGYTF.

CDR3 coding DNA: TGTGCCAGCAGCTTATGGTCAGGGGGCCCGCGGCCGCTAGAGACCCAGTACTTC. It is translated as CASSLWSGGPRPLETQYF. The V and J genes are TRBV7-9 and TRBJ2-5; 8 bases agree with TRBD1. J was trimmed by 4 bases and V by 2 bases; bases with no gene match: 15. The CDR3 contains 18 residues. Germline V gives CDR1 SEHNR, CDR2 FQNEAQ (reference sequence). Full variable domain (remainder filled in from reference TRBV7-9 and TRBJ2-5): DTGVSQNPRHKITKRGQNVTFRCDPISEHNRLYWYRQTLGQGPEFLTYFQNEAQLEKSRLLSDRFSAERPKGSFSTLEIQRTEQGDSAMYLCASSLWSGGPRPLETQYFGPGTRLLVL.

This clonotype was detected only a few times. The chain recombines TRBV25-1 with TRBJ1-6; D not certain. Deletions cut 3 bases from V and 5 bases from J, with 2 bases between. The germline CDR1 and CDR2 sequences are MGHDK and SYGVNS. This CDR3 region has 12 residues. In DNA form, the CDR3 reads TGTGCCAGCAGTGAGAATAATTCACCCCTCCACTTT. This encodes CASSENNSPLHF.

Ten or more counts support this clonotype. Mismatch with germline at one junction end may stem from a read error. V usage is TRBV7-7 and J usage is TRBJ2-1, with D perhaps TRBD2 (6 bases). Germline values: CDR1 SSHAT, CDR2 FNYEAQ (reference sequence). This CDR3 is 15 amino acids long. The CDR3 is CASSFRLVSYNEQFF. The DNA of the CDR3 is TGTGCTAGCAGCTTCCGACTAGTCTCCTACAATGAGCAGTTCTTC.

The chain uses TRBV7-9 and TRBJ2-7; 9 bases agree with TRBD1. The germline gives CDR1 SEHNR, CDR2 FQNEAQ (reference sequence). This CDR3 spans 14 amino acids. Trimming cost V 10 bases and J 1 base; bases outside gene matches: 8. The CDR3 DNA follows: TGTGCCACCCGGACAGGGGCCCCTTCCTACGAGCAGTACTTC. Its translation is CATRTGAPSYEQYF. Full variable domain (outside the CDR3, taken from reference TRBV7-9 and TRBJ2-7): DTGVSQNPRHKITKRGQNVTFRCDPISEHNRLYWYRQTLGQGPEFLTYFQNEAQLEKSRLLSDRFSAERPKGSFSTLEIQRTEQGDSAMYLCATRTGAPSYEQYFGPGTRLTVT.

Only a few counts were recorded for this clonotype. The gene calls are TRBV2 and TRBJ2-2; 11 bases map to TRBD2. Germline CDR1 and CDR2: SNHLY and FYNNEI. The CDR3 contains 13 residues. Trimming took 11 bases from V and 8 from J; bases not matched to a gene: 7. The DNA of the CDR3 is TGTGCCGGGGCCGGGACTAGCGGTGGGGAGCTGTTTTTT. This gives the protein CAGAGTSGGELFF.

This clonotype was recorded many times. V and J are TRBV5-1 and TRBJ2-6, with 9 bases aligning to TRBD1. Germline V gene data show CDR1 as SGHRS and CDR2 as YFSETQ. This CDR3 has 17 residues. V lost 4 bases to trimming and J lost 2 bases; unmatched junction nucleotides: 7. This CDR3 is CASSPTGTGTGANVLTF. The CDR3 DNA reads TGCGCCAGCAGCCCGACCGGGACAGGGACTGGGGCCAACGTCCTGACTTTC. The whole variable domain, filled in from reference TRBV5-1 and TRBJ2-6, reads KAGVTQTPRYLIKTRGQQVTLSCSPISGHRSVSWYQQTPGQGLQFLFEYFSETQRNKGNFPGRFSGRQFSNSRSEMNVSTLELGDSALYLCASSPTGTGTGANVLTFGAGSRLTVL.

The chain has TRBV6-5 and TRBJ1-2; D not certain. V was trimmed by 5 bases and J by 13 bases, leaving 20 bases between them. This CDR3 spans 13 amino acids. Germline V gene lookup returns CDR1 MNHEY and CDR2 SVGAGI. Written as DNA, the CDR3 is TGTGCCAGCAGTCCTACCGGGCAGGCCCCTGGCACCTTC. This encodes CASSPTGQAPGTF.

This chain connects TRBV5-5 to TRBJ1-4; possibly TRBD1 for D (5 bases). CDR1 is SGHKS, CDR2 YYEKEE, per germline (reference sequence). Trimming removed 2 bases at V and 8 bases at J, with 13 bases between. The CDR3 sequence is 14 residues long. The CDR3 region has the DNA TGTGCCAGCAGCTTACTAACTCCAGGGGAAAAACTGTTTTTT. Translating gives CASSLLTPGEKLFF.